These 9 T cell receptor beta chains were sequenced from one sample in a study of T-cell reconstitution after alpha-beta-depleted transplantation in children. A library of TCRbeta sequences, prepared with unique molecular identifiers, was generated. TCRdb re-analysed the PCR reads in MiXCR, keeping a single row per CDR3 protein. The table records about a million distinct CDR3 sequences, about 30% of them present only once. The sample here was PBMCs, mostly from graft donor cells, taken 360 days after TCRalphabeta/CD19-depleted stem cell transplant. These receptors were collected from a boy less than two years old who had a stem cell transplant for SCID, so the T cells may come from the graft donor.

The rearrangement joins TRBV20-1 to TRBJ1-1; 7 positions match TRBD1. Germline V gives CDR1 DFQATT, CDR2 SNEGSKA (reference sequence). This CDR3 region has 12 residues. Losses at the gene ends were 5 bases for V and 6 bases for J; bases not matched to a gene: 6. This CDR3 is CSASQGGSEAFF. The CDR3 nucleotides read TGCAGTGCTTCTCAGGGGGGCTCTGAAGCTTTCTTT.

This clonotype was picked up a small number of times. The rearrangement uses TRBV4-3 and TRBJ2-3; 8 bases fit TRBD1. This CDR3 has 15 amino acids. Unmatched junction bases numbered 0, after V lost 1 base and J lost 0 bases. Germline CDR1 and CDR2: LGHNA and YSLEER. For the CDR3, the DNA is TGCGCCAGCAGCCAAGGGACAGGGAGCACAGATACGCAGTATTTT. It encodes CASSQGTGSTDTQYF.

The V gene is TRBV5-5, the J gene TRBJ2-7; D remains ambiguous. The CDR3 contains 13 residues. V lost 3 bases and J 0 bases, leaving 7 bases between the germline ends. The germline CDR1 and CDR2 sequences are SGHKS and YYEKEE (reference sequence). The CDR3 bases are TGTGCCAGCAGCTCAATGAGCTCCTACGAGCAGTACTTC. Translation: CASSSMSSYEQYF.

V usage is TRBV12-3 or TRBV12-4 and J usage is TRBJ1-1; perhaps TRBD1 as D (5 bases). The ends were cut back, 3 bases at V and 4 bases at J, with 24 bases in the middle. This CDR3 region has 18 residues. The CDR3 nucleotides are TGTGCCAGCAGTTTGAGCCTGGAATTAAACGTAGACAGCACTGAAGCTTTCTTT. It translates to CASSLSLELNVDSTEAFF.

V and J are TRBV18 and TRBJ1-1; D unresolved. The CDR3 is made up of 16 amino acids. The V end lost 2 bases, the J end lost 0 bases, and 13 bases lay between the germline ends. Per germline, CDR1 KGHSH and CDR2 LQKENI. The CDR3 spells CASSPFRLSMNTEAFF. DNA of the CDR3: TGTGCCAGCTCACCATTCCGGTTAAGCATGAACACTGAAGCTTTCTTT.

V and J are TRBV12-3 or TRBV12-4 and TRBJ1-2; the match to TRBD1 covers 8 bases. The CDR3 runs 13 residues. V shed 4 bases and J 5 bases; nucleotides not matched to a gene: 3. CDR3 sequence: CASSSRGRYGYTF. CDR3 sequence (DNA): TGTGCCAGCAGTTCCAGGGGGCGGTATGGCTACACCTTC.

This clonotype was observed a few times. The CDR3 bases are TGTGCCAGCAGCCGCGGACAGCACCCACTACCCTACAATGAGCAGTTCTTC. As protein: CASSRGQHPLPYNEQFF. The gene calls are TRBV27 and TRBJ2-1; possibly TRBD1 for D (6 bases). The CDR3 length is 17 residues. V lost 6 bases and J 2 bases, leaving 20 bases between the germline ends. Germline V gene sequence: CDR1 MNHEY, CDR2 SMNVEV (reference sequence).

CDR3 bases: TGCGCCAGCAGTGAGTCCCCCAGCCCGGGGGGAGAGACCCAGTACTTC. Its protein product is CASSESPSPGGETQYF. The V gene is TRBV10-2, the J gene TRBJ2-5; 7 bases match TRBD2. Trimming at V came to 0 bases and at J to 4 bases, leaving 8 bases not matched to a gene. This CDR3 contains 16 residues. Germline V gene lookup returns CDR1 WSHSY and CDR2 SAAADI.

As regards this clonotype: No conserved phenylalanine or tryptophan is present at the end of the CDR3, so a read error is the likely explanation. V gene TRBV20-1 combines with J gene TRBJ2-7; 12 bases align to TRBD1. Trimming took 2 bases from V and 0 from J; bases not matched to a gene: 14. Germline V lookup: CDR1 DFQATT, CDR2 SNEGSKA (reference sequence). The CDR3 length is 19 residues. DNA of the CDR3: TGCAGTGCTAGACATCCAACCGGGACAGGGGGCCTTAGCTCCTACGAGCAGTACATC. The encoded protein is CSARHPTGTGGLSSYEQYI.